Described below is a single TCR beta chain sequence and its context. It lacks a known antigen. Nothing much larger sits one base from this clone, and base qualities are not available. This specimen belongs to a study of blood T cell repertoires in COVID-19 (dated by TCRdb to 2019 to 2021). The study in broad terms: Samples from collaborators originated in the United States, Italy and Spain and spanned both the acute and convalescent phases of COVID-19. The prospective study material was composed of cDNA or gDNA derived from T cells, B-cell-depleted T cells, or PBMCs. Deeply sampled blood TCRbeta repertoires from subjects exposed to, actively infected with, or recovered from COVID-19 were included in the dataset. The repertoires were made available in a free public database intended to serve as a resource for research on the immune response to SARS-CoV-2. Samples were obtained from the ongoing ImmuneRACE study (first 160 participants) and from over 1,000 subjects provided by 6 global collaborators. The sample metadata nearly always contained a de-identified subject ID, COVID-19 status, age in years and sex. Where HLA class I and class II types were available, the types were taken from metadata supplied by the sample provider, not from assay-based typing.

Whole blood was collected in K2EDTA tubes by collaborating institutions according to the institutions' own protocols. For TCRbeta analysis, collaborators shipped samples as frozen whole blood, isolated PBMCs, or DNA extracted from either of those sample types. General conclusions and limits of the study: How much clinical and demographic metadata was included differed by source and by participant, and the metadata was provided uncurated.

The immunoSEQ Assay, a bias-controlled multiplex PCR, was used to amplify TCRbeta CDR3 regions from genomic DNA. The study's processing was this. The number of nucleated cells in each sample was estimated by amplification of reference gene primers within the assay. To quantify the absolute abundance of each unique TCRbeta CDR3 rearrangement, sequence reads were collapsed and filtered. Productive Simpson clonality was computed per sample as the square root of Simpson's diversity index over productive rearrangements. TCRdb mirrors the immuneACCESS table, restricted to in-frame sequences. Some clones are absent from its copies; in checked studies, under half trace to an unresolved V gene, and the reason for the others is unknown. V, J and clone size derive from that table, while D and trimming were established from the DNA sequence. The sample records 100,000 to 150,000 clones, 85% to 90% of which are singletons. Jointly, the top ten make up around 18% of the sample.

V and J lose 3 bases and 0 bases, and a span of 12 bases separates them. The germline V gene supplies CDR1 MNHNS and CDR2 SASEGT. Taken from cysteine to phenylalanine, the CDR3 has 17 residues. The read is trimmed to its CDR3 DNA, 51 bases read in frame from base 1. The receptor's source is a man aged 45-60 years with active or convalescent COVID-19. Sequenced input: peripheral blood. The chain employs TRBV6-1 and TRBJ1-6; perhaps TRBD1 is the D gene, with 5 bases matching. The CDR3 reads as follows: CASSDYGGSSYNSPLHF. The nucleotide sequence reads TGTGCCAGCAGTGACTACGGGGGGAGCTCCTATAATTCACCCCTCCACTTT.